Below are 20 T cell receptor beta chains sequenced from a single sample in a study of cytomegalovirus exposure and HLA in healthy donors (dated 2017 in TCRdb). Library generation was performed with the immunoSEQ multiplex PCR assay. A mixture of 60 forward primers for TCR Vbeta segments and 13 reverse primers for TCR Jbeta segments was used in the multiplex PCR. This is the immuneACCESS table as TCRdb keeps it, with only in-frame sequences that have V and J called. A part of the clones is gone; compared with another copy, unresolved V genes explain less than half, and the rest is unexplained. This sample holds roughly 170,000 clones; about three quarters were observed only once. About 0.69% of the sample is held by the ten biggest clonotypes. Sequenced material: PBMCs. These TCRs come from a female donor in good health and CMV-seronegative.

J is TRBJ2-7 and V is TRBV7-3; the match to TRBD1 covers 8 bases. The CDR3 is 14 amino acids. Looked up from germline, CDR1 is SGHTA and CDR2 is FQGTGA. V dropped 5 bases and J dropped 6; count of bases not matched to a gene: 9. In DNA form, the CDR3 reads TGTGCCAGCAGCCTCTCGACAGGGGCAGGCGAGCAGTACTTC. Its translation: CASSLSTGAGEQYF.

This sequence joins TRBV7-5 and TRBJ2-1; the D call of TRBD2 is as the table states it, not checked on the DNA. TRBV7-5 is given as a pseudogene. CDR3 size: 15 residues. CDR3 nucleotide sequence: TGTGCCAGAAGCCCCTCCAGCGGGAGTTACAATGAGCAGTTCTTC. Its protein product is CARSPSSGSYNEQFF.

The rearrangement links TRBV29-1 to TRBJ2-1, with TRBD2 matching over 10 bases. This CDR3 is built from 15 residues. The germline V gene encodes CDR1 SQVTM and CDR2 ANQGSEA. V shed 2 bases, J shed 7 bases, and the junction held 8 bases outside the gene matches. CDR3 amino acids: CSVEMLAGVRNEQFF. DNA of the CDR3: TGCAGCGTTGAAATGCTAGCGGGAGTCCGGAATGAGCAGTTCTTC.

CDR3 region: CASSLFGTGIHEQYF. Here the CDR3 DNA reads TGTGCCAGCAGTTTATTTGGGACAGGGATCCACGAGCAGTACTTC. The rearrangement links TRBV27 to TRBJ2-7; 9 nucleotides align to TRBD1. The germline V gene has CDR1 MNHEY and CDR2 SMNVEV (reference sequence). CDR3 length: 15 residues. Trimming removed 1 base from V and 5 bases from J; junction bases left unmatched: 6.

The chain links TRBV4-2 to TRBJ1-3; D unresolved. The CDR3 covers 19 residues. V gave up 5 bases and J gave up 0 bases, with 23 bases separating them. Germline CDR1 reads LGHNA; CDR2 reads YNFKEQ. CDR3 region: CASSSGPYSGIYSGNTIYF. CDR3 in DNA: TGTGCCAGCAGCTCCGGACCCTATTCCGGGATTTACTCTGGAAACACCATATATTTT.

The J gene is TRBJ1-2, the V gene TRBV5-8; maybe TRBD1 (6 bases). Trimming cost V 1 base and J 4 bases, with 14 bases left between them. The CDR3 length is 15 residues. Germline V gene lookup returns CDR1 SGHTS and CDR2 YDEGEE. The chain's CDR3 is CASSLPYRAPYGYTF. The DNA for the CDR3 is TGTGCCAGCAGCTTGCCCTACAGGGCACCCTATGGCTACACCTTC. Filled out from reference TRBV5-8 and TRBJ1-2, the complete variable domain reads EAGVTQSPTHLIKTRGQQATLRCSPISGHTSVYWYQQALGLGLQFLLWYDEGEERNRGNFPPRFSGRQFPNYSSELNVNALELEDSALYLCASSLPYRAPYGYTFGSGTRLTVV.

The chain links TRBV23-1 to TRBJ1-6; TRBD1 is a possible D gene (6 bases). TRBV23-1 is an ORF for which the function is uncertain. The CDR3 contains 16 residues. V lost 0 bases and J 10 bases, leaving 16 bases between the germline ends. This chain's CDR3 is CASSQSVPQGLSPLHF. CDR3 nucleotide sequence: TGCGCCAGCAGTCAATCAGTGCCGCAGGGGTTGTCACCCCTCCACTTT.

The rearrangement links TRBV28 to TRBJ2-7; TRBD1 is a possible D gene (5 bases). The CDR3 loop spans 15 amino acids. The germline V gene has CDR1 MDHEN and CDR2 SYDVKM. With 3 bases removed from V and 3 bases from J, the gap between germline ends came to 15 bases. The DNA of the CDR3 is TGTGCCAGCAGTTTCGAAGGGGCCGTAAACTACGAGCAGTACTTC. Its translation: CASSFEGAVNYEQYF.

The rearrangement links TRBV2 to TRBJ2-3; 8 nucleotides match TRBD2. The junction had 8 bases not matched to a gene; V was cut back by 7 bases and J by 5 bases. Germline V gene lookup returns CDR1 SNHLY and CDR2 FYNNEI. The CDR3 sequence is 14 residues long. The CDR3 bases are TGTGCCAGCATGTCCGGGACTAGGGTAGATACGCAGTATTTT. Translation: CASMSGTRVDTQYF.

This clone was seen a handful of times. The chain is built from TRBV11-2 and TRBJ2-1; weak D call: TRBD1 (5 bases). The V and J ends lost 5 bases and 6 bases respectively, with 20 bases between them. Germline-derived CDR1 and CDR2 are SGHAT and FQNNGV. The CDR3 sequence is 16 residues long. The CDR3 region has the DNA TGTGCCAGCAGCCCCCTCGGAAGTAGGGGTGGCAATGAGCAGTTCTTC. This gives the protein CASSPLGSRGGNEQFF.

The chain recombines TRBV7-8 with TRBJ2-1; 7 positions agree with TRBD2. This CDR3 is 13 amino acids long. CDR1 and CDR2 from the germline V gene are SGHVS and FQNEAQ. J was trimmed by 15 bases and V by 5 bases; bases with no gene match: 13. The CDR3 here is CASSAGGGLAGFF. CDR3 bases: TGTGCCAGCAGCGCTGGGGGGGGATTGGCGGGGTTCTTC.

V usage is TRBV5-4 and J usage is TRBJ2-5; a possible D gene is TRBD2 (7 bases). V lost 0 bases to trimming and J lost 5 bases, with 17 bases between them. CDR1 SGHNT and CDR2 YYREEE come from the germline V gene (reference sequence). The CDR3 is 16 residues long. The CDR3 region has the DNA TGTGCCAGCAGCTTGGGGACCCTTAGGGGGGGTGAGACCCAGTACTTC. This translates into CASSLGTLRGGETQYF. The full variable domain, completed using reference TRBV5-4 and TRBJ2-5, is ETGVTQSPTHLIKTRGQQVTLRCSSQSGHNTVSWYQQALGQGPQFIFQYYREEENGRGNFPPRFSGLQFPNYSSELNVNALELDDSALYLCASSLGTLRGGETQYFGPGTRLLVL.

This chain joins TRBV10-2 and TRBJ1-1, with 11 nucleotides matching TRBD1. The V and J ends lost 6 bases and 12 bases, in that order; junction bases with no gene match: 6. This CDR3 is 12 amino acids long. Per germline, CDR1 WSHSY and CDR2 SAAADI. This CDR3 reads CASRPDRGRTFF. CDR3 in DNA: TGCGCCAGCAGACCGGACAGGGGGCGAACTTTCTTT.

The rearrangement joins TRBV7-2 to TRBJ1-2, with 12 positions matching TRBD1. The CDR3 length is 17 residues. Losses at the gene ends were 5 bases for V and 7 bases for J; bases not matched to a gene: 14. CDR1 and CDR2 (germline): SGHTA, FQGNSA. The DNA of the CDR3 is TGTGCCAGCAGCGCCCAACAAGCCGGGACAGGGGGCCTTGGCTACACCTTC. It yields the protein CASSAQQAGTGGLGYTF.

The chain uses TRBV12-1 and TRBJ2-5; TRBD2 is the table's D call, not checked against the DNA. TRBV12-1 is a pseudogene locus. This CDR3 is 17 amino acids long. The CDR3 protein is CASSSLRGERERETQYF. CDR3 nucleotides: TGTGCCAGCAGCTCCCTGCGCGGTGAGCGGGAGCGAGAGACCCAGTACTTC.

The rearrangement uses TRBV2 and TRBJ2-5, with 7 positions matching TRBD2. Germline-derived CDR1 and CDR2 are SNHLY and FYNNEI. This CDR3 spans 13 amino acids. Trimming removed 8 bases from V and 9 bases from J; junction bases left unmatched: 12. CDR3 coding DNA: TGTGCCAGCCGAAGGGCGGTGGGGGGGGCCCAGTACTTC. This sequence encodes CASRRAVGGAQYF.

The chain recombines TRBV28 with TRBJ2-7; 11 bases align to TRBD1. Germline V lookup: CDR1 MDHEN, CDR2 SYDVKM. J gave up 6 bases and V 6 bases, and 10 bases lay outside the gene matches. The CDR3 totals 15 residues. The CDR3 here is CASRTGGQGDREQYF. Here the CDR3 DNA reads TGTGCCAGCAGGACGGGGGGACAGGGGGATCGCGAGCAGTACTTC.

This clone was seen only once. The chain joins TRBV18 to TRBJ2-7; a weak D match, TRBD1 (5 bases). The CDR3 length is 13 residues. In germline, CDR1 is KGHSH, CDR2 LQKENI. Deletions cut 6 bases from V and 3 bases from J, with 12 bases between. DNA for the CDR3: TGTGCCAGCTCTACCAGGGAAGGCTACGAGCAGTACTTC. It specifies CASSTREGYEQYF.

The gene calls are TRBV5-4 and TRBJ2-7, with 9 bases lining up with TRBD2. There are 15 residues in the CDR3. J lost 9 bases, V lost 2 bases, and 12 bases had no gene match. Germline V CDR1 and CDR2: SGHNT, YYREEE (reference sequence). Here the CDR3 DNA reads TGTGCCAGCAGCTTTGTAGGGACTAGCTCGGCCGGGCAGTACTTC. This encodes CASSFVGTSSAGQYF.

CDR3 sequence reads: CASSSGTRGYNEQFF. The DNA for the CDR3 is TGTGCCAGCAGCTCCGGGACTAGGGGTTACAATGAGCAGTTCTTC. The chain employs TRBV7-9 and TRBJ2-1; 8 nucleotides align to TRBD2. The CDR3 has 15 amino acids. V was pared by 4 bases and J by 4 bases, with 6 bases of the junction left unmatched. Germline assignment: CDR1 SEHNR and CDR2 FQNEAQ (reference sequence).